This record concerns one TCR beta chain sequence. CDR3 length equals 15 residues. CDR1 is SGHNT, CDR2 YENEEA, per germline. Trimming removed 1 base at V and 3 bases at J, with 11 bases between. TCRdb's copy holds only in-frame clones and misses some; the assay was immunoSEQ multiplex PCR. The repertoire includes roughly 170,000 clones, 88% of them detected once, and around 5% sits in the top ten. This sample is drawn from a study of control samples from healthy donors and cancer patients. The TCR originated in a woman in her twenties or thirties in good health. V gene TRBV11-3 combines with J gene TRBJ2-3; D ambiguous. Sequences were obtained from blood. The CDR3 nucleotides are TGTGCCAGCAGCTTAGGGGGTGCCCATACAGATACGCAGTATTTT. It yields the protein CASSLGGAHTDTQYF.